These 23 T cell receptor beta chains came from one sample sequenced in a study of T cell changes during pregnancy in multiple sclerosis (dated by TCRdb to the late 2010s). The method behind the library was the immunoSEQ multiplex PCR assay. TCRdb retrieved this table from immuneACCESS and kept in-frame rearrangements only. Not all clones are present; in checked studies, unresolved V genes account for under half, and no reason is known for the remainder. Across this sample there are roughly 90,000 clones, with 80% to 95% seen only once. Under 2% of the sample is taken by the ten largest. The source was peripheral blood, collected in the first trimester of pregnancy. The source is a female donor in good health, enrolled as a control in a pregnancy study.

The gene calls are TRBV19 and TRBJ1-5; 8 bases are shared with TRBD1. From germline, CDR1 is LNHDA and CDR2 SQIVND (reference sequence). The CDR3 loop spans 15 amino acids. The V segment lost 5 bases and the J segment 7 bases; nucleotides outside the gene matches: 10. The CDR3 loop reads CASSSGQANGQPQHF. The CDR3 region has the DNA TGTGCCAGTAGTTCGGGACAGGCCAACGGCCAGCCCCAGCATTTT.

This clone was seen a single time. J is TRBJ2-1 and V is TRBV7-9; weak D call: TRBD1 (5 bases). This CDR3 has 14 residues. V was trimmed by 3 bases and J by 4 bases, leaving 10 bases between them. Germline values: CDR1 SEHNR, CDR2 FQNEAQ (reference sequence). CDR3 region: CASSFLTAYNEQFF. CDR3 in DNA: TGTGCCAGCAGCTTCCTGACAGCTTACAATGAGCAGTTCTTC.

This rearrangement joins TRBV15 to TRBJ2-1, with 8 bases aligning to TRBD2. Looked up from germline, CDR1 is LNHNV and CDR2 is YYDKDF (reference sequence). The CDR3 contains 17 residues. The V gene end was trimmed by 3 bases and the J gene end by 5 bases; junction bases not matched to a gene: 12. CDR3 loop: CATSRRAGTSRDNEQFF. The CDR3 DNA is TGTGCCACCAGCAGGAGAGCCGGGACTAGTAGAGACAATGAGCAGTTCTTC.

The chain uses TRBV11-1 and TRBJ2-3; a weak D match, TRBD2 (6 bases). The CDR3 extends over 14 amino acids. V was shortened by 1 base and J by 5 bases, with 10 bases between the two germline ends. Germline lookup yields CDR1 SGHAT and CDR2 FQDESV (reference sequence). Here the CDR3 DNA reads TGTGCCAGCAGCTTAGACCGGAGGGGAGATACGCAGTATTTT. It codes for CASSLDRRGDTQYF.

V gene TRBV6-1 combines with J gene TRBJ2-6; TRBD1 is a possible D gene (5 bases). The CDR3 totals 15 residues. CDR1 MNHNS and CDR2 SASEGT come from the germline V gene. V was clipped by 3 bases and J by 4 bases, with 10 bases between them. Here the CDR3 reads CASSEQGSGANVLTF. The CDR3 DNA follows: TGTGCCAGCAGTGAGCAGGGTTCGGGGGCCAACGTCCTGACTTTC.

CDR3 sequence: CASSLATGTGHQETQYF. CDR3 in DNA: TGTGCCAGCAGCTTAGCCACCGGGACAGGACACCAAGAGACCCAGTACTTC. The J gene is TRBJ2-5, the V gene TRBV11-3; TRBD1 aligns across 8 bases. Germline V gives CDR1 SGHNT, CDR2 YENEEA. V lost 1 base to trimming and J lost 0 bases; unmatched junction nucleotides: 7. CDR3 length: 17 amino acids.

The rearrangement uses TRBV9 and TRBJ2-5, with 7 bases that match TRBD2. The CDR3 has 13 residues. V dropped 4 bases and J dropped 2; count of bases not matched to a gene: 2. CDR1 SGDLS and CDR2 YYNGEE come from the germline V gene. CDR3 loop: CASSPGRQETQYF. The CDR3 nucleotides read TGTGCCAGCAGCCCCGGGAGGCAAGAGACCCAGTACTTC. The full variable domain, rest sourced from reference TRBV9 and TRBJ2-5, is DSGVTQTPKHLITATGQRVTLRCSPRSGDLSVYWYQQSLDQGLQFLIQYYNGEERAKGNILERFSAQQFPDLHSELNLSSLELGDSALYFCASSPGRQETQYFGPGTRLLVL.

By share, this clone counts as medium-sized. The chain links TRBV28 to TRBJ2-5, with 7 bases matching TRBD1. The germline CDR1 and CDR2 sequences are MDHEN and SYDVKM. The CDR3 spans 13 residues. Trimming cost V 3 bases and J 4 bases; bases outside gene matches: 2. CDR3: CASSLSGGETQYF. Here the CDR3 DNA reads TGTGCCAGCAGTTTGTCAGGGGGAGAGACCCAGTACTTC.

CDR3 residues: CASSLSPGGVYGYTF. As DNA, the CDR3 is TGTGCCAGCAGTTTATCTCCTGGAGGGGTCTATGGCTACACCTTC. The genes are TRBV27 and TRBJ1-2; weak D call: TRBD1 (5 bases). CDR1 and CDR2 (germline): MNHEY, SMNVEV (reference sequence). The CDR3 runs 15 residues. Trimming stripped 0 bases from V and 4 bases from J, with 12 bases between.

The gene calls are TRBV7-9 and TRBJ2-2, with a possible D match to TRBD1 (6 bases). Germline V gene data show CDR1 as SEHNR and CDR2 as FQNEAQ (reference sequence). Trimming shortened V by 3 bases and J by 2 bases, and 13 bases separated the two germline ends. The CDR3 loop spans 16 amino acids. The CDR3 region has the DNA TGTGCCAGCAGCTTTCGACAGGATACTAACACCGGGGAGCTGTTTTTT. Translating gives CASSFRQDTNTGELFF.

The rearrangement joins TRBV7-3 to TRBJ1-2, with TRBD1 matching over 8 bases. Trimming removed 5 bases from V and 8 bases from J; junction bases left unmatched: 4. The CDR3 consists of 12 residues. Germline CDR1 reads SGHTA; CDR2 reads FQGTGA. The CDR3 nucleotides read TGTGCCAGCAGCGAACAGGGGGGCGGCTACACCTTC. Amino acid sequence: CASSEQGGGYTF.

V gene TRBV7-8 combines with J gene TRBJ2-5; 13 bases map to TRBD2. Germline CDR1 SGHVS, CDR2 FQNEAQ. The CDR3 has 15 amino acids. V shed 3 bases and J 5 bases; nucleotides not matched to a gene: 3. CDR3 DNA sequence: TGTGCCAGCAGCTTGGGACTAGCGGGAATCGAGACCCAGTACTTC. Translating it yields CASSLGLAGIETQYF.

The gene calls are TRBV25-1 and TRBJ1-3; 9 nucleotides match TRBD1. This CDR3 has 13 residues. The germline gives CDR1 MGHDK, CDR2 SYGVNS. The V gene end was trimmed by 11 bases and the J gene end by 1 base; junction bases not matched to a gene: 3. CDR3 loop: CASQGASGNTIYF. The CDR3, as DNA: TGTGCCTCACAGGGGGCGTCTGGAAACACCATATATTTT.

The chain is built from TRBV30 and TRBJ1-2; 9 nucleotides agree with TRBD1. CDR3 length equals 13 residues. Germline assignment: CDR1 GTSNPN and CDR2 SVGIG (reference sequence). The V and J ends lost 5 bases and 4 bases, in that order; junction bases with no gene match: 5. This CDR3 is CAWATGGVYGYTF. The CDR3 coding sequence is TGTGCCTGGGCAACAGGGGGCGTCTATGGCTACACCTTC.

The chain uses TRBV10-3 and TRBJ2-2; D remains ambiguous. The germline V and J ends were trimmed by 8 bases and 0 bases, with 10 bases remaining between them. CDR1 and CDR2 from the germline V gene are ENHRY and SYGVKD. The CDR3 runs to 14 residues. The CDR3 DNA reads as TGTGCCATCTCAAAACAAGCGAACACCGGGGAGCTGTTTTTT. This codes for CAISKQANTGELFF.

V usage is TRBV7-2 and J usage is TRBJ2-3; 8 nucleotides match TRBD2. This CDR3 region has 13 residues. V shed 5 bases, J shed 14 bases, and the junction held 12 bases outside the gene matches. Germline CDR1 SGHTA, CDR2 FQGNSA. The CDR3 DNA reads TGTGCCAGCAGCCCCTACGGGGCGGGGGGCGGGTATTTT. Translating it yields CASSPYGAGGGYF.

J is TRBJ2-3 and V is TRBV5-4, with 7 positions matching TRBD1. Per germline, CDR1 SGHNT and CDR2 YYREEE (reference sequence). The CDR3 is made up of 16 amino acids. Trimming took 1 base from V and 1 from J; bases not matched to a gene: 6. CDR3 in amino acids: CASSLPRTGRTDTQYF. The CDR3 nucleotides are TGTGCCAGCAGCTTGCCCCGGACAGGACGCACAGATACGCAGTATTTT.

This clone appeared a few times. The J gene is TRBJ1-5, the V gene TRBV6-4, with unresolved D. Germline values: CDR1 MRHNA, CDR2 SNTAGT. V lost 4 bases and J lost 0, with 7 bases in between. CDR3 length equals 14 residues. In DNA form, the CDR3 reads TGTGCCAGCAGTGCGGAGTATAGCAATCAGCCCCAGCATTTT. This codes for CASSAEYSNQPQHF.

The chain employs TRBV5-4 and TRBJ1-2; 9 nucleotides agree with TRBD1. There are 15 residues in the CDR3. CDR1 and CDR2 (germline): SGHNT, YYREEE (reference sequence). Trimming removed 2 bases from V and 7 bases from J; junction bases left unmatched: 9. CDR3 bases: TGTGCCAGCAGCTTCCCCGGGACAGGGAGGGTTGGCTACACCTTC. Its protein is CASSFPGTGRVGYTF. Full variable domain (rest looked up from reference TRBV5-4 and TRBJ1-2): ETGVTQSPTHLIKTRGQQVTLRCSSQSGHNTVSWYQQALGQGPQFIFQYYREEENGRGNFPPRFSGLQFPNYSSELNVNALELDDSALYLCASSFPGTGRVGYTFGSGTRLTVV.

The chain has TRBV4-1 and TRBJ2-7, with D uncertain. The CDR3 runs 14 residues. Between the trimmed V and J ends, which lost 4 bases and 5 bases, there was a span of 15 bases. Per germline, CDR1 MGHRA and CDR2 YSYEKL. The CDR3 sequence is CASSRAMYLDEQYF. CDR3 sequence (DNA): TGCGCCAGCAGCCGCGCTATGTACCTTGACGAGCAGTACTTC.

This sequence joins TRBV28 and TRBJ2-1, with D tentatively TRBD1 (5 bases). Trimming took 5 bases from V and 12 from J, leaving 11 bases between them. The CDR3 length is 11 residues. Germline assignment: CDR1 MDHEN and CDR2 SYDVKM. For the CDR3, the DNA is TGTGCCAGCAGTCTCAGGGCTGGGCAGTTCTTC. This encodes CASSLRAGQFF.

The V and J genes are TRBV28 and TRBJ2-1; D gene uncertain. Germline V gene data show CDR1 as MDHEN and CDR2 as SYDVKM. V lost 2 bases to trimming and J lost 0 bases, with 5 bases between them. This CDR3 is built from 14 residues. The CDR3 DNA sequence: TGTGCCAGCAGTTTACCTCCCTCCTACAATGAGCAGTTCTTC. Protein: CASSLPPSYNEQFF.

The rearrangement joins TRBV6-5 to TRBJ2-1; 8 nucleotides align to TRBD1. Germline lookup yields CDR1 MNHEY and CDR2 SVGAGI. The CDR3 is 14 amino acids. V shed 5 bases, J shed 3 bases, and the junction held 3 bases outside the gene matches. This CDR3 reads CASSRDRFYNEQFF. The CDR3 nucleotides read TGTGCCAGCAGTCGGGACAGGTTCTACAATGAGCAGTTCTTC.